This T cell receptor (beta chain) was sequenced during a study of cytomegalovirus exposure and HLA in healthy donors. Study findings and constraints: Later, an analysis showed that TCR beta chains associated with HLA were more clonally expanded than others that were equally common.

Use of 60 Vbeta and 13 Jbeta primers characterized the PCR. Clones were sequenced by immunoSEQ multiplex PCR, and TCRdb holds only the in-frame ones, with some missing. Here the sample spans roughly 100,000 clones, 12% to 15% being singletons. This clone was seen only a few times. Its specificity is not known. The source is a female donor in good health and CMV-seronegative. Sequenced sample: PBMCs.

CDR3 DNA sequence: TGTGCCAGCAGCTTAGGCGGCCCTCCCCCCTACGAGCAGTACTTC. It is translated as CASSLGGPPPYEQYF. The genes are TRBV7-2 and TRBJ2-7, with D hard to call. This CDR3 spans 15 amino acids. The V end lost 1 base, the J end lost 2 bases, and 12 bases lay between the germline ends. Germline CDR1 SGHTA, CDR2 FQGNSA.